Shown below are 18 T cell receptor beta chains from a single sample sequenced in a study of radiotherapy plus CTLA-4 blockade in lung cancer. Using immunoSEQ multiplex PCR, the repertoire was profiled, and TCRdb retains in-frame clones only, with some absent. The data hold around 45,000 clones, with approximately 67% observed a single time. The sample consisted of peripheral blood, taken from a patient treated with radiotherapy plus ipilimumab. The receptors originated from a human donor with non-small cell lung cancer who had a partial response to radiotherapy plus ipilimumab.

This sequence joins TRBV6-1 and TRBJ2-7, with D perhaps TRBD2 (6 bases). The V end lost 0 bases, the J end lost 2 bases, and 11 bases lay between the germline ends. The CDR3 runs to 15 residues. Germline-derived CDR1 and CDR2 are MNHNS and SASEGT. The CDR3: CASSEAGTSTYEQYF. The CDR3 DNA reads TGTGCCAGCAGTGAAGCTGGGACTTCAACCTACGAGCAGTACTTC.

The chain couples TRBV6-5 to TRBJ2-5; 7 bases fit TRBD2. Per germline, CDR1 MNHEY and CDR2 SVGAGI. Losses at the gene ends were 6 bases for V and 11 bases for J; bases not matched to a gene: 9. This CDR3 region has 12 residues. CDR3 DNA: TGTGCCAGCAGCCTCGGCGCGGGAGAGCAGTACTTC. This translates into CASSLGAGEQYF.

The chain recombines TRBV6-1 with TRBJ1-5; TRBD1 aligns across 8 bases. The CDR3 loop spans 15 amino acids. J gave up 2 bases and V 6 bases, and 6 bases lay outside the gene matches. Germline values: CDR1 MNHNS, CDR2 SASEGT. CDR3 in DNA: TGTGCCAGCAGCGGAACAGGGGGTCGCAATCAGCCCCAGCATTTT. Translation gives CASSGTGGRNQPQHF.

This clone occurred once. This chain connects TRBV5-5 to TRBJ1-5; 7 bases map to TRBD1. The CDR3 consists of 16 residues. The J segment lost 4 bases and the V segment lost 0 bases, leaving 7 bases of the junction unmatched. Germline V gene sequence: CDR1 SGHKS, CDR2 YYEKEE (reference sequence). CDR3 bases: TGTGCCAGCAGCTTGGCCGGGACAGCGCAAAATCAGCCCCAGCATTTT. Amino acid sequence: CASSLAGTAQNQPQHF. The whole variable domain, remainder taken from reference TRBV5-5 and TRBJ1-5, is DAGVTQSPTHLIKTRGQQVTLRCSPISGHKSVSWYQQVLGQGPQFIFQYYEKEERGRGNFPDRFSARQFPNYSSELNVNALLLGDSALYLCASSLAGTAQNQPQHFGDGTRLSIL.

This chain joins TRBV27 and TRBJ2-1; D not resolved. This CDR3 region has 17 residues. Trimming cost V 6 bases and J 3 bases, with 21 bases left between them. CDR1 MNHEY and CDR2 SMNVEV come from the germline V gene (reference sequence). CDR3 in amino acids: CASSPLRGLRSYNEQFF. Here the CDR3 DNA reads TGTGCCAGCAGCCCCCTTAGAGGTCTACGGAGCTACAATGAGCAGTTCTTC.

This clone was found a few times. This chain links TRBV2 with TRBJ2-5; TRBD2 might be the D (5 bases). This CDR3 spans 15 amino acids. Between the trimmed V and J ends, which lost 10 bases and 6 bases, there was a span of 24 bases. The germline V gene has CDR1 SNHLY and CDR2 FYNNEI. CDR3 in DNA: TGTGCCACGGCCTTAGGACTCGACGCCCGGAAGACCCAGTACTTC. Encoded protein: CATALGLDARKTQYF.

The gene calls are TRBV9 and TRBJ2-1; 9 bases map to TRBD2. The V and J ends lost 2 bases and 7 bases, in that order; junction bases with no gene match: 10. Germline V gives CDR1 SGDLS, CDR2 YYNGEE. The CDR3 runs 16 residues. CDR3 sequence: CASSVDTAGGYNEQFF. The DNA for the CDR3 is TGTGCCAGCAGCGTGGACACAGCGGGGGGCTATAATGAGCAGTTCTTC.

The chain joins TRBV19 to TRBJ2-3; the D gene is possibly TRBD2 (6 bases). Germline CDR1 is LNHDA and CDR2 is SQIVND (reference sequence). V lost 1 base and J 4 bases, leaving 12 bases between the germline ends. The CDR3 is made up of 15 amino acids. CDR3 coding DNA: TGTGCCAGTAGTATAGCGGGAGCGGGCGCAGATACGCAGTATTTT. It is translated as CASSIAGAGADTQYF.

This clone was seen more than once but under ten times. In nucleotides, the CDR3 is TGCGCCAGCAGTGAGTCTATTGGGACAGGTGACCGAGCGATTAGCAATCAGCCCCAGCATTTT. This gives the protein CASSESIGTGDRAISNQPQHF. V usage is TRBV10-1 and J usage is TRBJ1-5, with 8 bases aligning to TRBD1. Germline assignment: CDR1 WNHNN and CDR2 SYGVQD (reference sequence). The CDR3 runs to 21 residues. The trim removed 0 bases at V and 0 bases at J, leaving 16 bases unmatched.

V usage is TRBV5-1 and J usage is TRBJ1-3; D call uncertain. Germline V gene sequence: CDR1 SGHRS, CDR2 YFSETQ. V was pared by 3 bases and J by 0 bases, with 7 bases between. This CDR3 is 14 amino acids long. CDR3 in amino acids: CASSSQVSGNTIYF. DNA for the CDR3: TGCGCCAGCAGCTCCCAGGTCTCTGGAAACACCATATATTTT.

The chain joins TRBV27 to TRBJ2-7; 7 nucleotides match TRBD2. Germline CDR1 is MNHEY and CDR2 is SMNVEV (reference sequence). V was clipped by 0 bases and J by 7 bases; unmatched bases: 12. The CDR3 runs 16 residues. Written as DNA, the CDR3 is TGTGCCAGCAGTTTATCGCGGCTGGCGGGAGTGGGAGAGCAGTACTTC. Amino acid sequence: CASSLSRLAGVGEQYF.

The CDR3 DNA reads as TGTGCCAGCAGTTTATCGGGCAGAGAAGCTTTCTTT. It is translated as CASSLSGREAFF. The genes are TRBV27 and TRBJ1-1; D is undetermined. The CDR3 is 12 residues long. Trimming left V 0 bases short and J 8 bases short, with 7 bases between. Looked up from germline, CDR1 is MNHEY and CDR2 is SMNVEV (reference sequence).

V usage is TRBV2 and J usage is TRBJ2-7, with D unresolved. Germline CDR1 is SNHLY and CDR2 is FYNNEI. This CDR3 spans 14 amino acids. Trimming left V 4 bases short and J 5 bases short, with 15 bases between. CDR3 in DNA: TGTGCCAGCAGTGGGCAGGCTGGTCAGGACGAGCAGTACTTC. It codes for CASSGQAGQDEQYF.

The chain employs TRBV5-1 and TRBJ1-2; 7 bases match TRBD1. This CDR3 region has 14 residues. From germline, CDR1 is SGHRS and CDR2 YFSETQ. Trimming took 4 bases from V and 0 from J; bases not matched to a gene: 3. The CDR3 spells CASSPGTANYGYTF. The CDR3 DNA is TGCGCCAGCAGCCCCGGGACAGCTAACTATGGCTACACCTTC.

The chain has TRBV6-5 and TRBJ1-1; D not certain. The CDR3 totals 14 residues. Trimming left V 6 bases short and J 1 base short, with 12 bases between. The germline CDR1 and CDR2 sequences are MNHEY and SVGAGI. The DNA of the CDR3 is TGTGCCAGCAGCCTAAATGGAGAGAACACTGAAGCTTTCTTT. Encoded protein: CASSLNGENTEAFF.

The rearrangement joins TRBV29-1 to TRBJ2-2; 8 positions agree with TRBD1. The ends lost 4 bases at V and 5 bases at J; junction bases unmatched: 9. Germline V lookup: CDR1 SQVTM, CDR2 ANQGSEA. The length of the CDR3 is 15 residues. CDR3 nucleotides: TGCAGCGTTGGGACAGGGTGGACGGGGACCGGGGAGCTGTTTTTT. Its translation is CSVGTGWTGTGELFF.

The rearrangement links TRBV27 to TRBJ2-1; 10 bases fit TRBD2. The ends lost 7 bases at V and 3 bases at J; junction bases unmatched: 6. CDR3 length: 15 amino acids. Germline V CDR1 and CDR2: MNHEY, SMNVEV (reference sequence). For the CDR3, the DNA is TGTGCCAGCATGGGGCAGCGGGGGGGCTACAATGAGCAGTTCTTC. Amino acid sequence: CASMGQRGGYNEQFF.

The chain joins TRBV19 to TRBJ2-7, with 9 bases fitting TRBD2. Germline V CDR1 and CDR2: LNHDA, SQIVND (reference sequence). This CDR3 spans 16 amino acids. V gave up 3 bases and J gave up 3 bases; unmatched junction bases: 9. The CDR3 DNA reads TGTGCCAGTAGTATTGTAAAAGTAGCGGGAGTCTACGAGCAGTACTTC. Residues: CASSIVKVAGVYEQYF.